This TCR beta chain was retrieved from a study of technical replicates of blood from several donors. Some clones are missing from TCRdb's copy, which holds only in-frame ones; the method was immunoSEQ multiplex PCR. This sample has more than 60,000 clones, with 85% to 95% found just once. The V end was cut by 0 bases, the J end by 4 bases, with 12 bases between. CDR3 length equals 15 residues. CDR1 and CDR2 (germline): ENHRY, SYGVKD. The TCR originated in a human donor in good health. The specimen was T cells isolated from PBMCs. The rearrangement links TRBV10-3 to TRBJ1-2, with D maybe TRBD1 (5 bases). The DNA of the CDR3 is TGTGCCATCAGTGAGTCCCCGGACATTCGCTATGGCTACACCTTC. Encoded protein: CAISESPDIRYGYTF.